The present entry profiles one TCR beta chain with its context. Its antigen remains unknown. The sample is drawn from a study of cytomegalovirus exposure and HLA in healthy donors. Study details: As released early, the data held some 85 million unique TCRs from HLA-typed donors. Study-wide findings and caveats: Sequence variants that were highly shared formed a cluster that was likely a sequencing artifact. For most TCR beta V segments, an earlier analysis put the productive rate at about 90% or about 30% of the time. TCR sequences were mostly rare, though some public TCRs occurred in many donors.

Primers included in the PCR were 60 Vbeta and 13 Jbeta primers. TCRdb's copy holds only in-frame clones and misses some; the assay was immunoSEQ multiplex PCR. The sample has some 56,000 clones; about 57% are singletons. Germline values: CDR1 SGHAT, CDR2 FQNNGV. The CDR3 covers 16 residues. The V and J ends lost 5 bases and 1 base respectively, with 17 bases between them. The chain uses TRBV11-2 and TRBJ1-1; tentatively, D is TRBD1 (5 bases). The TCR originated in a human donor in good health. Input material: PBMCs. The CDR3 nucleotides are TGTGCCAGCAGCCCGAGGACAACTATGGCGAACACTGAAGCTTTCTTT. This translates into CASSPRTTMANTEAFF.